This TCR beta chain was retrieved from a study of CD8 T cells in ankylosing spondylitis. Study-wide points: Reactive arthritis synovial fluid and blood previously showed some of these motif variants. Disease-linked clones were reportedly significantly enriched in matched ankylosing spondylitis synovial fluid. It appeared that ankylosing spondylitis blood was characterized by a TCR beta motif of under ten highly homologous variants.

TCR beta libraries were made by quantitative 5'-RACE with molecular barcodes. TCRdb re-derived calls from the 5' RACE reads in MiXCR, one entry per CDR3 protein. The sample includes roughly 180,000 distinct CDR3 sequences, 9.5% to 10% seen only once; the top ten take more than 12%. The CDR3 has 16 residues. Trimming shortened V by 3 bases and J by 0 bases, and 14 bases separated the two germline ends. Germline assignment: CDR1 MNHEY and CDR2 SVGAGI. This clonotype appeared many times. The target antigen is unknown. This sequence originates from a female donor with ankylosing spondylitis or in good health (not recorded which). The sequencing sample was made of blood, either unsorted or a sorted T cell fraction (not recorded which). The chain employs TRBV6-5 and TRBJ1-1; D gene uncertain. CDR3 residues: CASSYGQLPMNTEAFF. In DNA, the CDR3 is TGTGCCAGCAGTTATGGGCAGCTTCCTATGAACACTGAAGCTTTCTTT.